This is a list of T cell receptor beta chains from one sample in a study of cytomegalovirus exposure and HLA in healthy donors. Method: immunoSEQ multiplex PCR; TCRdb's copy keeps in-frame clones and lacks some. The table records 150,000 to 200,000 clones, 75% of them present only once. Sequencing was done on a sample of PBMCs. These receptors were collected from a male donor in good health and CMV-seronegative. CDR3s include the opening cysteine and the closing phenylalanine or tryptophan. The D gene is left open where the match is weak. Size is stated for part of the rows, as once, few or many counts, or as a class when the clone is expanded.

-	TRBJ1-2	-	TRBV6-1	TGTGCCAGCAGTGAAGCTGGACAGACCTATGGCTACACCTTC	CASSEAGQTYGYTF
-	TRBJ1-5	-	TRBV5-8	TGTGCCAGCAGCTTGGAACGAGGAACGAGCAATCAGCCCCAGCATTTT	CASSLERGTSNQPQHF
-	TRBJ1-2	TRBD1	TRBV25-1	TGTGCCAGCAGTGAATCGGGGACAGGCTATGGCTACACCTTC	CASSESGTGYGYTF
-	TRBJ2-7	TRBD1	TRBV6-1	TGTGCCAGCATTAGACAGGGGTTCTACGAGCAGTACTTC	CASIRQGFYEQYF
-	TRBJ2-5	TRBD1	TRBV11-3	TGTGCCAGCAGCCCAGGACAGGGAGGAGAGACCCAGTACTTC	CASSPGQGGETQYF
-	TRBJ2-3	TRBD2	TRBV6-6	TGTGCCAGCAGTGGGCAGCGGGGGGGGACAGATACGCAGTATTTT	CASSGQRGGTDTQYF
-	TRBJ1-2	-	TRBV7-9	TGTGCCAGCAGCTCAGATTTTGGCCCCCGTTATGGCTACACCTTC	CASSSDFGPRYGYTF
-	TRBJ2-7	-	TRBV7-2	TGTGCCAGCAGCTTAGAGCCTGCCGGGAACTACGAGCAGTACTTC	CASSLEPAGNYEQYF
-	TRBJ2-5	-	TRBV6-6	TGTGCCAGCAGTTATCAGGAGACCCAGTACTTC	CASSYQETQYF
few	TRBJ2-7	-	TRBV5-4	TGTGCCAGCAGCTACATTACGACAAGTACCTACGAGCAGTACTTC	CASSYITTSTYEQYF
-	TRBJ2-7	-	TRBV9	TGTGCCAGCAGCCCTGGGGGGTACGAGCAGTACTTC	CASSPGGYEQYF
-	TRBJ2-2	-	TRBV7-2	TGTGCCAGCAGCCATGACGCGCGGGCCTCCGGGGAGCTGTTTTTT	CASSHDARASGELFF
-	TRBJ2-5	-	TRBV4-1	TGCGCCAGCAGCCAGGCCGGTCGGGTAGGGGCCCAGTACTTC	CASSQAGRVGAQYF
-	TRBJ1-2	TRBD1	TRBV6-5	TGTGCCAGCAGTCTGGCCGGGACAGGGGAGGACTACACCTTC	CASSLAGTGEDYTF
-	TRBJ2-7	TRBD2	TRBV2	TGTGCCAGCAGTGGGGGACTAGCGGGGGGCTACGAGCAGTACTTC	CASSGGLAGGYEQYF
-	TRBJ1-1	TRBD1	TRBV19	TGTGCCAGTAGTGTGGGACAGGGCCTCCCTGAAGCTTTCTTT	CASSVGQGLPEAFF
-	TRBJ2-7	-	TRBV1	TGCACCCGACAGGGTTCCTACGAGCAGTACTTC	CTRQGSYEQYF
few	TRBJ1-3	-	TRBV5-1	TGCGCCAGCAGCTTGACAGGGATGGGAAACACCATATATTTT	CASSLTGMGNTIYF
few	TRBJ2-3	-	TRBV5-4	TGTGCCAGCAGCTTGGGGAGCGCAGATACGCAGTATTTT	CASSLGSADTQYF
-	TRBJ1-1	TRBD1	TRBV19	TGTGCCAGTAGTATCCCGCCCGGGACAGGGGTCCCCGGCCCAGCTTTCTTT	CASSIPPGTGVPGPAFF
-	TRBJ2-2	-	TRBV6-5	TGTGCCAGCAGGGACTCTCGGAGGACCGGGGAGCTGTTTTTT	CASRDSRRTGELFF
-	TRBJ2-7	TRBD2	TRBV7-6	TGTGCCAGCAGCGACCCCGGGACTAGCTACGAGCAGTACTTC	CASSDPGTSYEQYF
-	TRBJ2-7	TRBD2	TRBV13	TGTGCCAGCAGTCTAGAGGGCCTAGGTGGACTAGCGGGGATCTACGAGCAGTACTTC	CASSLEGLGGLAGIYEQYF
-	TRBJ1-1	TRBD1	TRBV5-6	TGTGCCAGCAGCCTCCGGGACAGGGGGCGAGCTTTCTTT	CASSLRDRGRAFF
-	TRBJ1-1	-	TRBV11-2	TGTGCCAGCAGCCAGGCCGGCGAAGCTTTCTTT	CASSQAGEAFF
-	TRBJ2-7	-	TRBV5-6	TGTGCCAGCAGCTTGTACGGAGCCTACGAGCAGTACTTC	CASSLYGAYEQYF
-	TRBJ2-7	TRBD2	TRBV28	TGTGCCAGCACCGGGGGGTACGAGCAGTACTTC	CASTGGYEQYF
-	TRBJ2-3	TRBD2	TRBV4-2	TGTGCCAGCAGCCAAGATCGGGCTAGCGGGAGGGGAGATACGCAGTATTTT	CASSQDRASGRGDTQYF
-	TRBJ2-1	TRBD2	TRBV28	TGTGCCAGCAGTAAGACAATAGCGGGAGGCCTCTACAATGAGCAGTTCTTC	CASSKTIAGGLYNEQFF